These T cell receptor beta chains were read from a single sample in a study of CD8 T cells in Susac syndrome. TCRdb called the immunoSEQ multiplex PCR reads again in MiXCR, with one record for every CDR3 protein. The sample includes a few hundred thousand distinct CDR3 sequences, just over 90% of them seen just once. Material: CD4+ T cells from PBMCs. Source of these receptors: a human donor with multiple sclerosis. Both conserved end residues are part of each CDR3. A D gene is named only where the DNA matches it firmly. Size values are once, few and many counts, or a class for expanded clones, and some rows have none.

j_call: TRBJ2-5; v_call: TRBV5-1; clone_size: once; d_call: -; cdr3_nt: TGCGCCAGCAGCTTGGCGTCCTACGGGGACCCCCAGTACTTC; cdr3_aa: CASSLASYGDPQYF
j_call: TRBJ1-2; v_call: TRBV7-9; clone_size: few; d_call: -; cdr3_nt: TGTGCCAGCAGCCCGGACTATGGCTACACCTTC; cdr3_aa: CASSPDYGYTF
j_call: TRBJ2-5; v_call: TRBV14; clone_size: -; d_call: -; cdr3_nt: TGTGCCAGCAGCCGATCAGGATCAGCGGGAGAGACCCAGTACTTC; cdr3_aa: CASSRSGSAGETQYF
j_call: TRBJ2-5; v_call: TRBV5-4; clone_size: -; d_call: -; cdr3_nt: TGTGCCAGCAGCCCCGACGCCCTTCGGGGAGGAGAGACCCAGTACTTC; cdr3_aa: CASSPDALRGGETQYF
j_call: TRBJ2-1; v_call: TRBV20-1; clone_size: -; d_call: -; cdr3_nt: TGCAGTGCGCAGGACAGCTCTTACTACAATGAGCAGTTCTTC; cdr3_aa: CSAQDSSYYNEQFF
j_call: TRBJ1-1; v_call: TRBV29-1; clone_size: -; d_call: -; cdr3_nt: TGCAGCGCGGGCTATACAGGCGGGGCGAACACTGAAGCTTTCTTT; cdr3_aa: CSAGYTGGANTEAFF
j_call: TRBJ2-1; v_call: TRBV5-1; clone_size: -; d_call: TRBD2; cdr3_nt: TGCGCCAGCAGCCCGGGACTAGCGGGAGGGCCCGGTGAGCAGTTCTTC; cdr3_aa: CASSPGLAGGPGEQFF
j_call: TRBJ2-3; v_call: TRBV4-3; clone_size: -; d_call: TRBD2; cdr3_nt: TGCGCCAGCAGCCAAGATCCTAGCGGGAGAGCAGATACGCAGTATTTT; cdr3_aa: CASSQDPSGRADTQYF
j_call: TRBJ2-5; v_call: TRBV18; clone_size: -; d_call: TRBD2; cdr3_nt: TGTGCCAGCTCACCAAAAGTTCGGGAGGTCCTCCAAGAGACCCAGTACTTC; cdr3_aa: CASSPKVREVLQETQYF
j_call: TRBJ2-2; v_call: TRBV7-3; clone_size: -; d_call: -; cdr3_nt: TGTGCCAGCAGCCCCCAACCCCTAGCCGCGAACACCGGGGAGCTGTTTTTT; cdr3_aa: CASSPQPLAANTGELFF
j_call: TRBJ1-2; v_call: TRBV12-3/TRBV12-4; clone_size: -; d_call: -; cdr3_nt: TGTGCCAGCAGTTTAAAGGGGTCCCGGGGGGGAGGCTATGGCTACACCTTC; cdr3_aa: CASSLKGSRGGGYGYTF
j_call: TRBJ1-5; v_call: TRBV2; clone_size: -; d_call: -; cdr3_nt: TGTGCCAGCGGACGGGAGGGACAGCCCCAGCATTTT; cdr3_aa: CASGREGQPQHF
j_call: TRBJ2-3; v_call: TRBV7-8; clone_size: -; d_call: -; cdr3_nt: TGTGCCAGCAGCTTATTACGTCCTTTCTTGAGAGATACGCAGTATTTT; cdr3_aa: CASSLLRPFLRDTQYF
j_call: TRBJ1-2; v_call: TRBV24-1; clone_size: once; d_call: -; cdr3_nt: TGTGCCACCGCGCAAAACTATGGCTACACCTTC; cdr3_aa: CATAQNYGYTF
j_call: TRBJ2-3; v_call: TRBV7-9; clone_size: once; d_call: TRBD1; cdr3_nt: TGTGCCAGCAGCCTTCATGAACCAGGGGGCCGCACAGATACGCAGTATTTT; cdr3_aa: CASSLHEPGGRTDTQYF
j_call: TRBJ1-1; v_call: TRBV29-1; clone_size: -; d_call: TRBD1; cdr3_nt: TGCAGCGCCCCCGGACAGGGGGCGGCTGAAGCTTTCTTT; cdr3_aa: CSAPGQGAAEAFF
j_call: TRBJ1-2; v_call: TRBV5-8; clone_size: -; d_call: TRBD1; cdr3_nt: TGTGCCAGCAGCCCCAGGGGGCGGGGAGGGAACTATGGCTACACCTTC; cdr3_aa: CASSPRGRGGNYGYTF
j_call: TRBJ1-6; v_call: TRBV29-1; clone_size: -; d_call: TRBD1; cdr3_nt: TGCAGCGCCCGACAGGGTGATTCACCCCTCCACTTT; cdr3_aa: CSARQGDSPLHF
j_call: TRBJ2-3; v_call: TRBV18; clone_size: -; d_call: -; cdr3_nt: TGTGCCAGCTCACCACTCGGGACGGAAGACACAGATACGCAGTATTTT; cdr3_aa: CASSPLGTEDTDTQYF
j_call: TRBJ2-7; v_call: TRBV5-1; clone_size: few; d_call: -; cdr3_nt: TGCGCCAGCAGCTTACCCACAGGGGAGGCCTACGAGCAGTACTTC; cdr3_aa: CASSLPTGEAYEQYF
j_call: TRBJ1-2; v_call: TRBV7-9; clone_size: -; d_call: -; cdr3_nt: TGTGCCAGCAGCTTGGGGGGGAGGGAGATTTTTGGCTACACCTTC; cdr3_aa: CASSLGGREIFGYTF
j_call: TRBJ1-1; v_call: TRBV19; clone_size: -; d_call: -; cdr3_nt: TGTGCCAGTACCCTACGCCGTGTCGGTGAAGCTTTCTTT; cdr3_aa: CASTLRRVGEAFF
j_call: TRBJ2-3; v_call: TRBV19; clone_size: once; d_call: TRBD2; cdr3_nt: TGTGCCAGTAGTTTAAGGCTAGCGGGAGGGCCCGGTGGATATACGCAGTATTTT; cdr3_aa: CASSLRLAGGPGGYTQYF
j_call: TRBJ2-5; v_call: TRBV19; clone_size: -; d_call: TRBD2; cdr3_nt: TGTGCCAGTTCCGGGACCCCGGGAGGGACCCAGTACTTC; cdr3_aa: CASSGTPGGTQYF
j_call: TRBJ2-1; v_call: TRBV2; clone_size: once; d_call: TRBD1; cdr3_nt: TGTGCCAGCAGTGGGGACAGATCCTACAATGAGCAGTTCTTC; cdr3_aa: CASSGDRSYNEQFF